This is a list of T cell receptor beta chains from one sample in a study of cytomegalovirus exposure and HLA in healthy donors. Here immunoSEQ multiplex PCR was the method, and the copy in TCRdb shows in-frame clones only, minus some. The sample yields approximately 100,000 clones, about 76% seen once. The sequencing sample was made of PBMCs. The receptors here all came from a woman between 35 and 50 years old in good health and CMV-seronegative. Both conserved end residues are part of each CDR3. The D gene is left open where the match is weak. Size is omitted from some rows. Given values are once, few, many or a class for expanded clones.

J gene	clone size	D gene	V gene	CDR3 length	CDR3 DNA	CDR3 protein
TRBJ2-3	.	.	TRBV30	14	TGTGCCTGGACCCGCGGGCTAGCTAGCGATACGCAGTATTTT	CAWTRGLASDTQYF
TRBJ2-1	once	.	TRBV7-9	13	TGTGCCAGCAGCGACCAGGGCAGGAATGAGCAGTTCTTC	CASSDQGRNEQFF
TRBJ1-4	.	.	TRBV7-2	16	TGTGCCAGCAGCCCTCAGGGAGGGATGACTAATGAAAAACTGTTTTTT	CASSPQGGMTNEKLFF
TRBJ1-2	.	.	TRBV19	15	TGTGCCAGTAGTATCCCAGGCCGTGTATCGTATGGCTACACCTTC	CASSIPGRVSYGYTF
TRBJ1-3	.	.	TRBV2	15	TGTGCCAGCCCGCTTGCGGCGAACTCTGGAAACACCATATATTTT	CASPLAANSGNTIYF
TRBJ1-5	once	.	TRBV5-3	16	TGTGCCAGAAGCTTGGTTCAGGGGCGTAGCAATCAGCCCCAGCATTTT	CARSLVQGRSNQPQHF
TRBJ2-7	once	TRBD2	TRBV7-8	14	TGTGCCAGCAGTTCGACGGGGGAGGGATACGAGCAGTACTTC	CASSSTGEGYEQYF
TRBJ2-7	once	TRBD1	TRBV4-1	15	TGCGCCAGCAGCCACCCCGACAGGGCGAGCTACGAGCAGTACTTC	CASSHPDRASYEQYF
TRBJ1-6	.	TRBD1	TRBV2	15	TGTGCCAGCTCCCTCCGGGACAGGATGAATTCACCCCTCCACTTT	CASSLRDRMNSPLHF
TRBJ2-7	.	TRBD1	TRBV30	13	TGTGCCTGGAGCCTCGGGACAGGTCGCGAGCAGTACTTC	CAWSLGTGREQYF
TRBJ1-2	.	.	TRBV6-5	15	TGTGCCAGCAGTTACAAGGCGGCCGGGGGCTATGGCTACACCTTC	CASSYKAAGGYGYTF
TRBJ1-4	few	TRBD1	TRBV25-1	13	TGTGCCAGCAGTCAGGGACAGAGGGTAAAACTGTTTTTT	CASSQGQRVKLFF